This record concerns one TCR beta chain sequence. The sample belongs to a study of T cell responses to AZD1222 COVID-19 vaccine. Produced via immunoSEQ multiplex PCR; TCRdb's table is partial and in-frame only. The data contain fewer than 100,000 clones, under 90% of them singletons. The CDR3 spans 14 residues. Germline V gives CDR1 MNHEY, CDR2 SMNVEV (reference sequence). V was trimmed by 3 bases and J by 6 bases, leaving 11 bases between them. This TCR came from an adult who received the AZD1222 COVID-19 vaccine. The source material was peripheral blood, sampled 28 days after the second AZD1222 dose. This chain links TRBV27 with TRBJ2-2, with D perhaps TRBD2 (5 bases). The CDR3 spells CASSFFGIAGELFF. In nucleotides, the CDR3 is TGTGCCAGCAGTTTTTTCGGGATTGCCGGGGAGCTGTTTTTT.